This section outlines one TCR beta chain sequence together with its context. What it binds is not known. Terminally differentiated effector memory CD45RA+ cells were left out of the naive CD8 fraction, which was CD45RO-negative and positively selected for CCR7. The CDR3 is made up of 15 amino acids. Trimming took off 0 bases at V and 6 bases at J, with 15 bases between the two ends. Germline values: CDR1 MNHEY, CDR2 SMNVEV (reference sequence). The entry originates in a study of shared clonotypes between healthy human individuals. Study in general: CD4 naive and memory got three plates each, CD8 naive two, CD8 memory one.

Execution of the assay was at deep level. The data were produced by immunoSEQ multiplex PCR, yet TCRdb's version contains in-frame clones alone and is incomplete. The sample includes over 2,000,000 clones, around 95% seen only once; the top ten take over 1.5%. Study observations and caveats: Donors were few, which limited the genetic and exposure-history diversity represented. It was anticipated that sequencing depth would influence how many clonotypes donors shared.

The TCR comes from a man aged 18 to 30 in good health. Some clones in this sample may be carry-over from other donors' samples. The sequencing sample was made of naive CD8+ T cells from PBMCs. The V and J genes are TRBV27 and TRBJ2-7, with D perhaps TRBD2 (5 bases). The CDR3 sequence is CASSLSAGAVSEQYF. Here the CDR3 DNA reads TGTGCCAGCAGTTTATCGGCGGGCGCGGTTTCCGAGCAGTACTTC.